What follows are 20 T cell receptor beta chains derived from one specimen sequenced in a study of radiation and T cells in renal cell carcinoma. The protocol was immunoSEQ multiplex PCR, while the TCRdb copy is restricted to in-frame clones and leaves out a portion. The sample lists around 140,000 clones; roughly nine tenths were seen once. Time point indicated: baseline pretreatment blood. Treatment in this sample: 15 Gy SBRT to primary tumor, nephrectomy 4 weeks later. The sequencing here drew on blood, taken from a patient whose treatment included radiotherapy and nephrectomy. The receptors here all came from a woman between 70 and 85 years old with renal cell carcinoma.

The genes are TRBV5-6 and TRBJ2-1; 9 nucleotides agree with TRBD1. V was pared by 3 bases and J by 6 bases, with 10 bases of the junction left unmatched. This CDR3 region has 16 residues. CDR1 is SGHDT and CDR2 is YYEEEE in the germline V gene. The CDR3 loop reads CASSSAPTTGGNEQFF. The CDR3 coding sequence is TGTGCCAGCAGCTCCGCACCGACGACAGGGGGCAATGAGCAGTTCTTC.

The chain recombines TRBV7-2 with TRBJ1-5; perhaps TRBD1 as D (6 bases). The CDR3 runs to 15 residues. Germline lookup yields CDR1 SGHTA and CDR2 FQGNSA. The V end lost 7 bases, the J end lost 4 bases, and 17 bases lay between the germline ends. CDR3 sequence (DNA): TGTGCCAGCACCCCCGGGGGGGCTGGGAATCAGCCCCAGCATTTT. Protein sequence: CASTPGGAGNQPQHF.

The chain joins TRBV7-8 to TRBJ1-1; a weak D match, TRBD1 (5 bases). V dropped 8 bases and J dropped 5 bases, with 15 bases sitting between them. This CDR3 contains 13 residues. CDR1 and CDR2 from the germline V gene are SGHVS and FQNEAQ. The CDR3 reads CASRHGGGTEAFF. The CDR3 DNA follows: TGTGCCAGCCGGCACGGGGGGGGGACTGAAGCTTTCTTT.

The chain joins TRBV25-1 to TRBJ1-3; D gene uncertain. This CDR3 region has 14 residues. Deletions cut 4 bases from V and 4 bases from J, with 11 bases between. Germline assignment: CDR1 MGHDK and CDR2 SYGVNS. CDR3: CASSAWGSGNTIYF. DNA of the CDR3: TGTGCCAGCAGTGCATGGGGTTCGGGAAACACCATATATTTT. The full variable domain, in which reference TRBV25-1 and TRBJ1-3 provide the parts outside the CDR3, is EADIYQTPRYLVIGTGKKITLECSQTMGHDKMYWYQQDPGMELHLIHYSYGVNSTEKGDLSSESTVSRIRTEHFPLTLESARPSHTSQYLCASSAWGSGNTIYFGEGSWLTVV.

The chain joins TRBV7-9 to TRBJ2-5; 11 bases match TRBD1. The germline CDR1 and CDR2 sequences are SEHNR and FQNEAQ (reference sequence). The CDR3 runs 18 residues. After removal of 2 bases from V and 5 bases from J, the junction contained 13 bases not matched to a gene. The CDR3 nucleotides are TGTGCCAGCAGCTTAAGTGGGACAGGGGGAGTCGCATGGGAGACCCAGTACTTC. This translates into CASSLSGTGGVAWETQYF.

This chain uses TRBV11-3 with TRBJ1-4; D remains ambiguous. V gave up 0 bases and J gave up 0 bases, with 20 bases separating them. CDR3 length: 20 residues. Germline CDR1 reads SGHNT; CDR2 reads YENEEA. The DNA for the CDR3 is TGTGCCAGCAGCTTAGATCTGGGGAGGCGAGATACTTCAACTAATGAAAAACTGTTTTTT. Encoded protein: CASSLDLGRRDTSTNEKLFF. Variable domain in full (rest from reference TRBV11-3 and TRBJ1-4): EAGVVQSPRYKIIEKKQPVAFWCNPISGHNTLYWYLQNLGQGPELLIRYENEEAVDDSQLPKDRFSAERLKGVDSTLKIQPAELGDSAVYLCASSLDLGRRDTSTNEKLFFGSGTQLSVL.

The rearrangement uses TRBV18 and TRBJ2-6; a possible D gene is TRBD1 (6 bases). Germline loops: CDR1 KGHSH, CDR2 LQKENI. The CDR3 consists of 18 residues. V dropped 0 bases and J dropped 2 bases, with 14 bases sitting between them. In nucleotides, the CDR3 is TGTGCCAGCTCACCACCCCACAGGGATCGGGCTGGGGCCAACGTCCTGACTTTC. Its translation is CASSPPHRDRAGANVLTF.

The V gene is TRBV5-1, the J gene TRBJ1-4; tentatively, D is TRBD1 (6 bases). Trimming removed 5 bases at V and 0 bases at J, with 8 bases between. Per the germline V gene, CDR1 is SGHRS and CDR2 is YFSETQ. There are 14 residues in the CDR3. CDR3 sequence: CASRTGSTNEKLFF. For the CDR3, the DNA is TGCGCCAGCAGGACAGGCTCAACTAATGAAAAACTGTTTTTT. Supplemented by reference TRBV5-1 and TRBJ1-4, the full variable domain reads KAGVTQTPRYLIKTRGQQVTLSCSPISGHRSVSWYQQTPGQGLQFLFEYFSETQRNKGNFPGRFSGRQFSNSRSEMNVSTLELGDSALYLCASRTGSTNEKLFFGSGTQLSVL.

V is TRBV29-1 and J is TRBJ1-6; 7 positions agree with TRBD1. V lost 6 bases, J lost 0 bases, and 5 bases stayed unmatched. Germline loops: CDR1 SQVTM, CDR2 ANQGSEA. This CDR3 is built from 15 residues. CDR3 sequence (DNA): TGCAGCGTACGACAGGGCAGCTCCTATAATTCACCCCTCCACTTT. Amino acids: CSVRQGSSYNSPLHF.

The chain recombines TRBV28 with TRBJ1-2; D remains unclear. This CDR3 comprises 14 residues. The V and J ends lost 3 bases and 2 bases respectively, with 10 bases between them. Germline assignment: CDR1 MDHEN and CDR2 SYDVKM. The CDR3: CASSFNGRNYGYTF. Here the CDR3 DNA reads TGTGCCAGCAGTTTTAATGGTAGAAACTATGGCTACACCTTC.

J is TRBJ1-2 and V is TRBV7-9; possible D gene TRBD1, 5 bases. The CDR3 consists of 14 residues. Germline CDR1 is SEHNR and CDR2 is FQNEAQ (reference sequence). The ends were cut back, 3 bases at V and 3 bases at J, with 11 bases in the middle. The CDR3 spells CASSLETVYYGYTF. The CDR3 coding sequence is TGTGCCAGCAGCTTGGAGACAGTTTACTATGGCTACACCTTC.

The V call is TRBV28, the J call TRBJ2-5; 7 nucleotides agree with TRBD1. Losses at the gene ends were 6 bases for V and 2 bases for J; bases not matched to a gene: 12. Germline V gene lookup returns CDR1 MDHEN and CDR2 SYDVKM. The CDR3 runs 16 residues. Here the CDR3 DNA reads TGTGCCAGCAGCGCCCATGGGGGCAGGGGGCAAGAGACCCAGTACTTC. This gives the protein CASSAHGGRGQETQYF.

This sequence joins TRBV4-1 and TRBJ1-4, with D possibly being TRBD1 (5 bases). CDR1 MGHRA and CDR2 YSYEKL come from the germline V gene. The CDR3 runs 15 residues. Trimming cost V 3 bases and J 5 bases, with 13 bases left between them. CDR3 loop: CASSQTIGGNEKLFF. In DNA, the CDR3 is TGCGCCAGCAGCCAGACGATTGGGGGGAATGAAAAACTGTTTTTT.

The chain couples TRBV9 to TRBJ1-4; no reliable D call. The CDR3 extends over 16 amino acids. The V gene's germline CDR1 is SGDLS and CDR2 YYNGEE. Trimming left V 4 bases short and J 3 bases short, with 16 bases between. The CDR3 sequence is CASSTRPHPANEKLFF. CDR3 coding DNA: TGTGCCAGCAGCACTCGGCCCCACCCGGCTAATGAAAAACTGTTTTTT.

A single count supports this clone. The chain joins TRBV7-2 to TRBJ2-7, with a possible D match to TRBD2 (5 bases). Germline CDR1 reads SGHTA; CDR2 reads FQGNSA. This CDR3 is 13 amino acids long. The V and J ends lost 8 bases and 2 bases respectively, with 13 bases between them. The CDR3 DNA sequence: TGTGCCAGCGGACGGACCGGGACCTACGAGCAGTACTTC. Protein: CASGRTGTYEQYF.

Worth noting for this clone: The sample has other DNA sequences that encode this CDR3 too. The gene calls are TRBV5-1 and TRBJ1-3; no definite D call. The CDR3 is 14 residues long. The germline V gene has CDR1 SGHRS and CDR2 YFSETQ. Between the trimmed V and J ends, which lost 0 bases and 0 bases, there was a span of 4 bases. The CDR3 region is CASSLEGSGNTIYF. DNA of the CDR3: TGCGCCAGCAGCTTGGAGGGCTCTGGAAACACCATATATTTT.

The chain recombines TRBV11-3 with TRBJ1-1; no reliable D call. CDR3 length: 14 residues. V shed 5 bases and J shed 1 base, with 11 bases lying between them. Looked up from germline, CDR1 is SGHNT and CDR2 is YENEEA. The CDR3 loop is CASSPWVGNTEAFF. In DNA, the CDR3 is TGTGCCAGCAGCCCGTGGGTGGGGAACACTGAAGCTTTCTTT. Looking up the rest from reference TRBV11-3 and TRBJ1-1 gives the full variable domain: EAGVVQSPRYKIIEKKQPVAFWCNPISGHNTLYWYLQNLGQGPELLIRYENEEAVDDSQLPKDRFSAERLKGVDSTLKIQPAELGDSAVYLCASSPWVGNTEAFFGQGTRLTVV.

The V and J genes are TRBV1 and TRBJ2-1. TRBV1 is a pseudogene segment. CDR3 length: 8 residues. CDR3 region: CTRDEQFF. CDR3 bases: TGCACCAGGGATGAGCAGTTCTTC.

The chain uses TRBV11-3 and TRBJ1-5; D is unresolved. Trimming shortened V by 2 bases and J by 9 bases, and 11 bases separated the two germline ends. The CDR3 is 13 amino acids. CDR1 SGHNT and CDR2 YENEEA come from the germline V gene. CDR3 sequence: CASSLSGGMPQHF. The CDR3 nucleotides read TGTGCCAGCAGCTTATCGGGAGGAATGCCCCAGCATTTT.

This sequence joins TRBV4-3 and TRBJ2-7; 7 bases are a match to TRBD1. The germline V gene encodes CDR1 LGHNA and CDR2 YSLEER. The CDR3 runs to 16 residues. The junction had 9 bases not matched to a gene; V was cut back by 0 bases and J by 4 bases. The CDR3 region is CASSQDAGTAKYEQYF. The CDR3 nucleotides read TGCGCCAGCAGCCAAGATGCCGGGACAGCCAAATACGAGCAGTACTTC.